The present T cell receptor (beta chain) was sequenced within a study of CD8 T cells in ankylosing spondylitis (dated by TCRdb to about 2017). In the study overall: The study set out to find disease-linked TCR variants by profiling T cell receptor beta repertoires in ankylosing spondylitis patients and healthy donors. Peripheral blood was sampled, and synovial fluid was additionally collected from ankylosing spondylitis patients. The full study cohort was made up of over 20 ankylosing spondylitis patients and about a hundred healthy donors.

TCRdb shows the sequencer as Illumina HiSeq 2500. Quantitative 5'-RACE with molecular barcodes was used to prepare TCR beta libraries. The authors' pipeline ran thus. A new computational method based on a probabilistic model of VDJ rearrangement was used to identify disease-linked TCR variants. TCRdb itself trimmed the public reads at Q25 with fastp, ran MiXCR and retained productive beta chains. Rows are unified per CDR3 protein, each entry keeping the most common DNA and genes. The V and J calls were not made by the authors but by TCRdb's processing. Within this sample are around 770,000 distinct CDR3 sequences, with around 20% of them counted one time only. The ten largest make up around 20% of the sample. Here is what the overall study found, with its caveats: The disease-linked clones were reported to be significantly enriched in matched synovial fluid samples from ankylosing spondylitis patients. Some motif variants were previously reported in synovial fluid and blood of reactive arthritis patients, suggesting common disease-initiation mechanisms. The disease-linked clones had a CD8+ phenotype and were found at relatively low frequencies in peripheral blood. A TCR beta motif of about 8 highly homologous amino acid variants appeared characteristic of blood from ankylosing spondylitis patients.

Notes on this clonotype: This receptor's antigen is unknown. The input lacks base qualities; no much larger clone sits a single base away.

The receptor was isolated from a male donor with ankylosing spondylitis. Sequencing was carried out using blood, either unsorted or a sorted T cell fraction (not recorded which).

The CDR3 here reads CASQENSYNEQFF. The sequenced DNA is TGTGCCAGCCAAGAAAACTCCTACAATGAGCAGTTCTTC. Recombination joined TRBV2 with TRBJ2-1; no D gene is confidently identified. Cut back by 8 bases and 0 bases, the V and J ends lie 8 bases apart. From its cysteine to its phenylalanine, the CDR3 spans 13 amino acids. Only the CDR3 region is kept as DNA, spanning 39 bases read in frame from base 1. As encoded in the germline V gene, CDR1 is SNHLY while CDR2 is FYNNEI. With all but the CDR3 taken from the reference TRBV2 and TRBJ2-1 genes, the full variable domain is: EPEVTQTPSHQVTQMGQEVILRCVPISNHLYFYWYRQILGQKVEFLVSFYNNEISEKSEIFDDQFSVERPDGSNFTLKIRSTKLEDSAMYFCASQENSYNEQFFGPGTRLTVL.